The T cell receptor (beta chain) described here comes from a study of blood T cells in healthy people across ages. This clonotype was seen ten or more times. A second PCR of 7 to 11 cycles used a sample-barcoded 5' primer and a J-beta primer mix. One entry per CDR3 protein results from TCRdb running MiXCR on the 5' RACE reads. The sample yields more than 800,000 distinct CDR3 sequences, under 35% seen once. Sequenced material: blood. This TCR was sampled from a woman older than 75 in good health.

The CDR3 loop is CASSPRQDTTQDSPLHF. For the CDR3, the DNA is TGTGCCAGCAGCCCAAGACAAGACACCACTCAGGATTCACCCCTCCACTTT. V is TRBV7-8 and J is TRBJ1-6; D remains ambiguous. The CDR3 consists of 17 residues. The germline gives CDR1 SGHVS, CDR2 FQNEAQ. V was trimmed by 5 bases and J by 8 bases, leaving 22 bases between them.